The entry that follows covers one T cell receptor beta chain sequence. Its target is not known. This sample is part of a study of cytomegalovirus exposure and HLA in healthy donors. The CDR3 runs 15 residues. The germline gives CDR1 KGHSH, CDR2 LQKENI. V dropped 2 bases and J dropped 4 bases, with 14 bases sitting between them. General study findings and limits: TCR beta sequences reportedly predicted the HLA-A and HLA-B alleles of most subjects accurately.

The primer mix had 60 Vbeta and 13 Jbeta primers. Data came from immunoSEQ multiplex PCR; TCRdb stores just in-frame clones and leaves some out. The data contain 140,000 to 150,000 clones, 75% to 80% of them singletons. The chain carries TRBV18 and TRBJ2-5; D perhaps matches TRBD1 (5 bases). This TCR came from a man aged 40-49 years in good health and CMV-seropositive. The sample taken for sequencing was PBMCs. CDR3 DNA: TGTGCCAGCTCACCAGGTTTCGGCAGGGCAGAGACCCAGTACTTC. Protein product: CASSPGFGRAETQYF. Drawing the rest from reference TRBV18 and TRBJ2-5, the complete variable domain is NAGVMQNPRHLVRRRGQEARLRCSPMKGHSHVYWYRQLPEEGLKFMVYLQKENIIDESGMPKERFSAEFPKEGPSILRIQQVVRGDSAAYFCASSPGFGRAETQYFGPGTRLLVL.